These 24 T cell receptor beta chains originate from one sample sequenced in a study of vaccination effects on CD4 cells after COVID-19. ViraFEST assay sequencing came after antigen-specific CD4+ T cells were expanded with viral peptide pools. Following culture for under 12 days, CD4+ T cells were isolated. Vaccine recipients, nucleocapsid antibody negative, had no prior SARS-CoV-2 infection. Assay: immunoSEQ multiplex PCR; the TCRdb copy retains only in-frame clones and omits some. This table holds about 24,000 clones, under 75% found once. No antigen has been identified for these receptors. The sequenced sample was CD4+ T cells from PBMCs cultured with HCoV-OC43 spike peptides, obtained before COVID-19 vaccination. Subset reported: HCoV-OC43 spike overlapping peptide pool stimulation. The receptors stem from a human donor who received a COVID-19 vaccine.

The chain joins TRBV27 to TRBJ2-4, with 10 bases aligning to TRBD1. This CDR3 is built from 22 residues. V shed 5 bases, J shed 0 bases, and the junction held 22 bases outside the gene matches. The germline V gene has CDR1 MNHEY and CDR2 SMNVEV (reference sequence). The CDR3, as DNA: TGTGCCAGCAGTCCGAGAACTCCGACAGGGGGCCAAATTTTATTAGCCAAAAACATTCAGTACTTC. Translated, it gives CASSPRTPTGGQILLAKNIQYF.

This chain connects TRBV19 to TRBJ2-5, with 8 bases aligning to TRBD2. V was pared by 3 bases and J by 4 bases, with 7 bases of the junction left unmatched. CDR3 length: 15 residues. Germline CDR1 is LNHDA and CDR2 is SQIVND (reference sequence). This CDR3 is CASSIGGGPRETQYF. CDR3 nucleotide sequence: TGTGCCAGTAGTATCGGCGGGGGGCCCCGAGAGACCCAGTACTTC.

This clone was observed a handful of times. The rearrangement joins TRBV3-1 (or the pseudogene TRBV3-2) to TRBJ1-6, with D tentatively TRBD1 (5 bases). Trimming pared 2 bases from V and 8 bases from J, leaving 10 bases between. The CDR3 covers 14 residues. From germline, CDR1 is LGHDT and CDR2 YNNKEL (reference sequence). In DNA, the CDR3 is TGTGCCAGCAGCCAAAGGGACCGCGATTCACCCCTCCACTTT. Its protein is CASSQRDRDSPLHF.

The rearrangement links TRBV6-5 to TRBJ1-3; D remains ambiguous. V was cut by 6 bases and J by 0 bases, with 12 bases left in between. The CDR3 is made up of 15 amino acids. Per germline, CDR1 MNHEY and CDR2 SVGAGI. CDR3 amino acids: CASRLSPSSGNTIYF. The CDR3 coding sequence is TGTGCCAGCAGGCTCAGTCCTAGCTCTGGAAACACCATATATTTT.

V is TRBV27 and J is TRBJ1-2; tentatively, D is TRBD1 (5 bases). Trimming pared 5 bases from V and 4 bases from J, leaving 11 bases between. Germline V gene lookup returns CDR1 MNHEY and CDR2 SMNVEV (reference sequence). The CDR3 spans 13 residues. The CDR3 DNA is TGTGCCAGCAGTCCGGAGCAGGGCTATGGCTACACCTTC. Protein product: CASSPEQGYGYTF.

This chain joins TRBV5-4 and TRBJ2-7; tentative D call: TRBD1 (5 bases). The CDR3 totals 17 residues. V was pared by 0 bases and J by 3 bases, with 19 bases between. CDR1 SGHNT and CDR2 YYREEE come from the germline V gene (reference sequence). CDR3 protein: CASSLEDILRGRYEQYF. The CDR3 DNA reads TGTGCCAGCAGCTTGGAGGACATCTTACGAGGTCGCTACGAGCAGTACTTC.

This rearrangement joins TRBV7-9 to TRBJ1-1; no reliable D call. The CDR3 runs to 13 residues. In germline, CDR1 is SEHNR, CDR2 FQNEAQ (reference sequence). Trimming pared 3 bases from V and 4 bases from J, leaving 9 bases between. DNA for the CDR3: TGTGCCAGCAGCTTCACTTCCACCACTGAAGCTTTCTTT. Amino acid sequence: CASSFTSTTEAFF.

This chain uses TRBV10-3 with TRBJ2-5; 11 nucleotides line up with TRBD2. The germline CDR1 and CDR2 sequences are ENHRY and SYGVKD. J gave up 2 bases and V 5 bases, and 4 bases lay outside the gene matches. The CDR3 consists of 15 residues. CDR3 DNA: TGTGCCATCAGTACTGGGACTAGCGGACAAGAGACCCAGTACTTC. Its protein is CAISTGTSGQETQYF.

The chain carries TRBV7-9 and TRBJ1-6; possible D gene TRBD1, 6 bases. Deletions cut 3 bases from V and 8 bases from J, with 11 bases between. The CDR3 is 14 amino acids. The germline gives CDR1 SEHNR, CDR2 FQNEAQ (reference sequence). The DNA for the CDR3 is TGTGCCAGCAGCTTGGCGTACAGGGATTCACCCCTCCACTTT. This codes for CASSLAYRDSPLHF.

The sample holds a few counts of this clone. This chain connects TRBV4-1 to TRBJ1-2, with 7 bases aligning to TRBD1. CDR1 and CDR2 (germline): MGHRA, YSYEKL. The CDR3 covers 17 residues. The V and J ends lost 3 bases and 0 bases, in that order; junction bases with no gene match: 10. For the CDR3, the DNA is TGCGCCAGCAGCCATGACCCCCGGGACAGCGCTAACTATGGCTACACCTTC. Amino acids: CASSHDPRDSANYGYTF.

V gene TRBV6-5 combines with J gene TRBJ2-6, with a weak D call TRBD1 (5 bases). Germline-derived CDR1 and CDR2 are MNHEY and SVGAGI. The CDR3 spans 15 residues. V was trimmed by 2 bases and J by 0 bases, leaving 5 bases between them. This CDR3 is CASSYRGSGANVLTF. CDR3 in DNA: TGTGCCAGCAGTTACAGGGGCTCTGGGGCCAACGTCCTGACTTTC.

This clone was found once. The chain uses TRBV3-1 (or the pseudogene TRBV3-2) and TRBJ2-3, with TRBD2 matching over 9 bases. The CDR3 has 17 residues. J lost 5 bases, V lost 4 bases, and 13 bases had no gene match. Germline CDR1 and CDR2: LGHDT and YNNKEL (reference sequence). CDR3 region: CASSPKLTRGGEDTQYF. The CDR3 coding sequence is TGTGCCAGCAGCCCGAAACTAACGCGGGGGGGCGAAGATACGCAGTATTTT.

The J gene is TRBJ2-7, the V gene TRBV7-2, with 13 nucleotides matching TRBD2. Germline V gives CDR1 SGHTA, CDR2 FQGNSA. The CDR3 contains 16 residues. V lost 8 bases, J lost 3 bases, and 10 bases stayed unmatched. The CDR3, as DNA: TGTGCCAGCCGCCTCCCCGGGACTAGCGGGAACTACGAGCAGTACTTC. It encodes CASRLPGTSGNYEQYF.

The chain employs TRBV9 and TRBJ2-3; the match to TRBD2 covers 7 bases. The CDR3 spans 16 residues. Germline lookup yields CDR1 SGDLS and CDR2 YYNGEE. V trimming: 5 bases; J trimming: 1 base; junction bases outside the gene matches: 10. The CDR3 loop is CASSWGEGTGTDTQYF. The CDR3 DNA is TGTGCCAGCAGTTGGGGGGAGGGAACCGGCACAGATACGCAGTATTTT.

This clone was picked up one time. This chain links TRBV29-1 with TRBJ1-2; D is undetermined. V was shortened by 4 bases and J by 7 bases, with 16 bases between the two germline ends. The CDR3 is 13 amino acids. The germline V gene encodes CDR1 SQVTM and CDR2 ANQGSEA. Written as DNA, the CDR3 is TGCAGCGTTGTAGACCAGGAAGGACGTGGCTACACCTTC. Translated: CSVVDQEGRGYTF.

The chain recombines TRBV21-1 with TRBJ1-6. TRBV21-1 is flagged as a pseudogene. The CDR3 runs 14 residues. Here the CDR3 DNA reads TGTGCCAGATACTGTAGCTCCTATAATTCACCCCTCCACTTT. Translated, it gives CARYCSSYNSPLHF.

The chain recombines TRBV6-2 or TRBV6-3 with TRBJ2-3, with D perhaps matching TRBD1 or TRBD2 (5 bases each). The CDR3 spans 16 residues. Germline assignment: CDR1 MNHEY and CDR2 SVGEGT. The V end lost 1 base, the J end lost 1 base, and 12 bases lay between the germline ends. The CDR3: CASSYYKGRGTDTQYF. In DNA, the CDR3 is TGTGCCAGCAGTTACTACAAGGGACGGGGCACAGATACGCAGTATTTT.

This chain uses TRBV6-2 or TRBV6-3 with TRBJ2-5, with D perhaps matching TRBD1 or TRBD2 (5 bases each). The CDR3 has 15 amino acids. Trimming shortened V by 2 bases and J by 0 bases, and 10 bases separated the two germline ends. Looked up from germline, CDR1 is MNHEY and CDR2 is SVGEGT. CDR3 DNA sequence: TGTGCCAGCAGTTACAGGGGAGCGGACCAAGAGACCCAGTACTTC. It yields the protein CASSYRGADQETQYF.

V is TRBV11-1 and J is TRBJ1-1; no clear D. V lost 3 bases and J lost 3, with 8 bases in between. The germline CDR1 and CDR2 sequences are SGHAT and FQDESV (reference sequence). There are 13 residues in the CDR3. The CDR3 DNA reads TGTGCCAGCAGCTTCAAGGGCGACACTGAAGCTTTCTTT. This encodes CASSFKGDTEAFF.

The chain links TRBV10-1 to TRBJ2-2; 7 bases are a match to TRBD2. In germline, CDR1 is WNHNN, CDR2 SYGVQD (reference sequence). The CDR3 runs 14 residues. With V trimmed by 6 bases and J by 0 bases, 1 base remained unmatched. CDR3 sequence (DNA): TGCGCCAGCAGCGGGACTACGAACACCGGGGAGCTGTTTTTT. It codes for CASSGTTNTGELFF.

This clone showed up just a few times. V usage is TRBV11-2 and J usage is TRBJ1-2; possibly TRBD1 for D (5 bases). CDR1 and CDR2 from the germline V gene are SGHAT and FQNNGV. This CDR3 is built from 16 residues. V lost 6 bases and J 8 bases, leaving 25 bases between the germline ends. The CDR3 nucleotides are TGTGCCAGCAGGCTTGGGCGGGGGGGGAAATTCAGCGGCTACACCTTC. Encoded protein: CASRLGRGGKFSGYTF.

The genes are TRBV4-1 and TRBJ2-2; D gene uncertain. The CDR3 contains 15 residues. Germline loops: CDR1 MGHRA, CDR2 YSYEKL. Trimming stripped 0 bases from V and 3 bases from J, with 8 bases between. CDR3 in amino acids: CASSQDRLYTGELFF. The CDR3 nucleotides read TGCGCCAGCAGCCAAGATCGCCTCTACACCGGGGAGCTGTTTTTT.

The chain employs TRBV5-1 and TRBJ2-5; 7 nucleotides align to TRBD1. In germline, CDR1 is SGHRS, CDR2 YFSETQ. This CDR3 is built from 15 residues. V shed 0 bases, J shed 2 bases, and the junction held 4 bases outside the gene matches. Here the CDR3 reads CASSLVSGGQETQYF. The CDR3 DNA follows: TGCGCCAGCAGCTTGGTGTCAGGGGGTCAAGAGACCCAGTACTTC.

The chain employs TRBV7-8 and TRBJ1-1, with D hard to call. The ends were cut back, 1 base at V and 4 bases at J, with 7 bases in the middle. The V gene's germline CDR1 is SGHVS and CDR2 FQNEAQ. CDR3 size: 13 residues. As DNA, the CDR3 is TGTGCCAGCAGCTTAGACCTGGCCACTGAAGCTTTCTTT. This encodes CASSLDLATEAFF.